The T cell receptor (beta chain) described here comes from a study of blood T cell repertoires in COVID-19 (TCRdb year 2020). Some background on the complete study: Samples covering the acute and convalescent phases of COVID-19 were provided by collaborators in the United States, Italy and Spain. Samples came from the ongoing ImmuneRACE study (first 160 participants) plus 1,254 subjects from 6 global collaborators. Sample metadata almost always included a de-identified subject ID, COVID-19 status, age in years and sex. Deeply sampled blood TCRbeta repertoires from subjects exposed to, actively infected with, or recovered from COVID-19 were included in the dataset. HLA class I and class II types, where available, came from metadata supplied by the sample provider rather than from assay-based typing. The repertoires were released in a freely available public database intended as a resource for research on the immune response to SARS-CoV-2. The prospective study material was composed of cDNA or gDNA derived from T cells, B-cell-depleted T cells, or PBMCs.

The V end loses 4 bases and the J end loses 2 bases, and a stretch of 24 bases separates them. Via the germline V gene (reference sequence), CDR1 is LGHDT and CDR2 YNNKEL. Including cysteine and phenylalanine, the CDR3 has 19 amino acids. Kept here is only the CDR3 DNA, which spans 57 bases and is read in frame from base 1. Points the paper makes about the study in general: The quantity of clinical and demographic metadata differed by source and by participant and was supplied without curation.

TCRbeta CDR3 regions were amplified from genomic DNA using the immunoSEQ Assay, a bias-controlled multiplex PCR. The study's processing was this. Within the assay, amplification of reference gene primers was used to estimate how many nucleated cells each sample contained. Sequence reads were collapsed and filtered to measure the absolute abundance of every unique TCRbeta CDR3 rearrangement. For each sample, productive Simpson clonality was calculated as the square root of Simpson's diversity index across productive rearrangements. TCRdb's version of the immuneACCESS table is confined to in-frame rearrangements and falls short of the full clone set. An unresolved V gene accounts for under half of the shortfall where checked; the remainder is of unknown origin. D and trimming come from the DNA, and the V and J calls and clone size come from that table. Across this sample there are tens of thousands of clones, with more than 70% seen only once. Of the sample, under 2.5% is held by the ten largest clones.

Details on this clone: What antigen it recognizes has not been identified. Per-base qualities were not stored, and no clone one base away is much larger.

One collaborating source in Seattle enrolled patients while the patients were actively infected and followed the patients over time throughout the course of disease. Collaborating institutions collected whole blood in K2EDTA tubes following their own protocols. For TCRbeta analysis, collaborators shipped samples as frozen whole blood, isolated PBMCs, or DNA extracted from either of those sample types. The rearrangement joined TRBV3-1 (or the pseudogene TRBV3-2) to TRBJ1-3, with TRBD1 tentatively as D gene (6 bases match). Sequenced sample: peripheral blood. This TCR derives from a man between 65 and 79 years old with COVID-19, enrolled during active disease. At the DNA level, the sequence is TGTGCCAGCAGCCGGGACAACCCCTACGCTTTCGATCCTGGAAACACCATATATTTT. Its amino acids are CASSRDNPYAFDPGNTIYF.